The 18 T cell receptor beta chains reported below all come from one sample, sequenced in a study of identical twins. TCRdb independently ran MiXCR on the 5' RACE reads; one entry per CDR3 protein. This table holds approximately 230,000 distinct CDR3 sequences, more than 13% found once. The sequencing input was memory (CD45RO+) T cells sorted from blood. The receptors stem from a woman aged 18-30 years in good health.

As to this clonotype: One end of the junction is discordant with germline, which a read error may explain. This chain links TRBV3-1 with TRBJ1-1; perhaps TRBD1 as D (5 bases). The CDR3 extends over 11 amino acids. Germline V gene data show CDR1 as LGHDT and CDR2 as YNNKEL (reference sequence). CDR3 sequence: CASSHIAGTVF. Here the CDR3 DNA reads TGTGCCAGCAGCCATATTGCAGGGACTGTATTT.

This chain uses TRBV6-2 or TRBV6-3 with TRBJ1-5; 7 bases line up with TRBD1. Germline values: CDR1 MNHEY, CDR2 SVGEGT. The V and J ends lost 6 bases and 5 bases, in that order; junction bases with no gene match: 4. This CDR3 is built from 13 residues. The CDR3: CASRLDRYQPQHF. The CDR3 DNA follows: TGTGCCAGCAGATTGGACAGGTATCAGCCCCAGCATTTT.

CDR3 nucleotide sequence: TGTGCCAGCAGCCCAGTGGGGCAGAGCTCCTACAATGAGCAGTTCTTC. This translates into CASSPVGQSSYNEQFF. The rearrangement joins TRBV9 to TRBJ2-1, with D perhaps matching TRBD1 (5 bases). Germline CDR1 and CDR2: SGDLS and YYNGEE. The ends were cut back, 4 bases at V and 0 bases at J, with 14 bases in the middle. This CDR3 spans 16 amino acids.

V gene TRBV5-1 combines with J gene TRBJ2-5; a possible D gene is TRBD1 (7 bases). V was cut by 4 bases and J by 1 base, with 17 bases left in between. CDR1 is SGHRS and CDR2 is YFSETQ in the germline V gene. This CDR3 region has 16 residues. This chain's CDR3 is CASSVRGGTAQETQYF. The CDR3 coding sequence is TGCGCCAGCAGCGTCCGTGGAGGGACAGCCCAAGAGACCCAGTACTTC.

This clonotype has a handful of counts. This rearrangement joins TRBV6-1 to TRBJ2-7; 10 bases are shared with TRBD2. V dropped 10 bases and J dropped 3; count of bases not matched to a gene: 6. Germline V gene sequence: CDR1 MNHNS, CDR2 SASEGT. CDR3 size: 13 residues. The CDR3 DNA sequence: TGTGCCACCCGGACTAGCGGTTACTACGAGCAGTACTTC. This gives the protein CATRTSGYYEQYF.

This clonotype was counted ten times or more. This chain uses TRBV7-7 with TRBJ2-1; 8 positions agree with TRBD1. With V trimmed by 5 bases and J by 7 bases, 4 bases remained unmatched. CDR3 length equals 13 residues. Germline V gene lookup returns CDR1 SSHAT and CDR2 FNYEAQ (reference sequence). The CDR3 sequence is CASSVDRGNEQFF. The CDR3 DNA sequence: TGTGCCAGCAGCGTCGACAGGGGTAATGAGCAGTTCTTC.

The rearrangement uses TRBV6-1 and TRBJ2-2; D remains ambiguous. The CDR3 has 14 amino acids. Trimming removed 6 bases from V and 2 bases from J, with 10 bases in between. Germline values: CDR1 MNHNS, CDR2 SASEGT. The CDR3 loop is CASRFQRNTGELFF. DNA for the CDR3: TGTGCCAGCAGGTTCCAGCGTAACACCGGGGAGCTGTTTTTT.

The chain is built from TRBV6-5 and TRBJ1-1; tentatively, D is TRBD1 (5 bases). The CDR3 runs 13 residues. CDR1 MNHEY and CDR2 SVGAGI come from the germline V gene. V lost 2 bases and J lost 5, with 9 bases in between. CDR3 in DNA: TGTGCCAGCAGTTACGGGGGATATACTGAAGCTTTCTTT. Translation gives CASSYGGYTEAFF.

In this sample, this clonotype turned up a few times. The gene calls are TRBV10-3 and TRBJ2-3; D unresolved. Looked up from germline, CDR1 is ENHRY and CDR2 is SYGVKD. V lost 0 bases and J 0 bases, leaving 4 bases between the germline ends. The CDR3 loop spans 14 amino acids. CDR3 nucleotides: TGTGCCATCAGTGAGTCGATCAGCACAGATACGCAGTATTTT. Protein: CAISESISTDTQYF.

In this sample, this clonotype turned up many times. This chain uses TRBV5-1 with TRBJ2-1; 8 bases agree with TRBD2. Looked up from germline, CDR1 is SGHRS and CDR2 is YFSETQ. The CDR3 extends over 17 amino acids. Trimming cost V 4 bases and J 6 bases; bases outside gene matches: 15. CDR3 residues: CASSPPPASGYSNEQFF. The CDR3 bases are TGCGCCAGCAGCCCGCCCCCTGCTAGCGGGTACAGCAATGAGCAGTTCTTC.

V is TRBV4-2 and J is TRBJ2-2, with 13 bases that match TRBD2. V shed 3 bases, J shed 1 base, and the junction held 8 bases outside the gene matches. This CDR3 is built from 19 residues. CDR1 LGHNA and CDR2 YNFKEQ come from the germline V gene. CDR3 residues: CASSHTILAGGWNTGELFF. The CDR3 DNA sequence: TGTGCCAGCAGCCATACTATACTAGCGGGAGGGTGGAACACCGGGGAGCTGTTTTTT.

V is TRBV10-1 and J is TRBJ2-3, with a possible D match to TRBD1 (6 bases). From germline, CDR1 is WNHNN and CDR2 SYGVQD (reference sequence). Trimming took off 2 bases at V and 6 bases at J, with 18 bases between the two ends. The CDR3 sequence is 16 residues long. CDR3 residues: CASSELRGLLGDTQYF. CDR3 nucleotides: TGCGCCAGCAGTGAGCTCAGGGGATTGCTTGGGGATACGCAGTATTTT.

In this sample, this clonotype turned up many times. The gene calls are TRBV10-3 and TRBJ2-1; 9 bases match TRBD1. Germline V CDR1 and CDR2: ENHRY, SYGVKD. The V and J ends lost 0 bases and 8 bases, in that order; junction bases with no gene match: 8. CDR3 length equals 16 residues. This CDR3 reads CAISESIGTGPHEQFF. The CDR3 region has the DNA TGTGCCATCAGTGAGTCGATAGGGACAGGGCCCCATGAGCAGTTCTTC.

This clonotype has a count of ten or more. The rearrangement joins TRBV12-3 or TRBV12-4 to TRBJ2-3; no firm D call. This CDR3 contains 14 residues. Trimming shortened V by 3 bases and J by 1 base, and 8 bases separated the two germline ends. The CDR3 is CASSLRLGTDTQYF. The CDR3 nucleotides read TGTGCCAGCAGTTTGCGCCTGGGCACAGATACGCAGTATTTT.

This chain links TRBV5-4 with TRBJ1-1; the D gene is possibly TRBD1 (5 bases). This CDR3 region has 13 residues. V was clipped by 4 bases and J by 3 bases, with 10 bases between them. CDR1 and CDR2 (germline): SGHNT, YYREEE (reference sequence). Here the CDR3 DNA reads TGTGCCAGCAGCAAGACAGAAGACACTGAAGCTTTCTTT. It yields the protein CASSKTEDTEAFF.

This clonotype was counted many times. The V call is TRBV19, the J call TRBJ2-1; 7 bases fit TRBD1. This CDR3 is built from 16 residues. J gave up 3 bases and V 4 bases, and 9 bases lay outside the gene matches. The germline V gene encodes CDR1 LNHDA and CDR2 SQIVND (reference sequence). The CDR3: CASSTTRQGRYNEQFF. The CDR3 bases are TGTGCCAGTAGTACCACCCGACAGGGACGCTACAATGAGCAGTTCTTC.

This chain joins TRBV9 and TRBJ1-1; D may be TRBD1 (5 bases). This CDR3 region has 16 residues. V lost 3 bases and J lost 6, with 21 bases in between. Germline V CDR1 and CDR2: SGDLS, YYNGEE. The CDR3 nucleotides read TGTGCCAGCAGCGAGTCGGGAGGGGTCGCACCCGCTGAAGCTTTCTTT. It encodes CASSESGGVAPAEAFF.

The chain uses TRBV20-1 and TRBJ2-1, with 10 bases aligning to TRBD2. Germline V gives CDR1 DFQATT, CDR2 SNEGSKA (reference sequence). The CDR3 consists of 17 residues. After removal of 3 bases from V and 4 bases from J, the junction contained 12 bases not matched to a gene. The CDR3 region has the DNA TGCAGTGCTAGTGAAAGAAGCGGGAGGGCCCATTACAATGAGCAGTTCTTC. It codes for CSASERSGRAHYNEQFF.